This entry features one T cell receptor (beta chain) sequence. Its target is unknown. Compared with germline, one end of the junction differs, possibly owing to a read error. This sample was taken from a study of neurological immune-mediated disorders. Whole-study results and caveats: Levels of TCR clonal expansion peaked in HTLV-1-associated myelopathy and reached their lowest in multiple sclerosis, under those of healthy controls. One cluster of related CDR3 sequences contained, by phylogenetic grouping, the repertoires of 18 of 34 multiple sclerosis patients and formed a possible signature.

Each TCR transcript was tagged with a 10-nucleotide random UMI during 5'RACE. TCRdb itself ran the 5' RACE reads through MiXCR, one entry per CDR3 protein. The data show 75,000 to 80,000 distinct CDR3 sequences, approximately 5% seen once. The CDR3 contains 14 residues. In germline, CDR1 is MNHEY, CDR2 SVGAGI. The TCR comes from a woman in her 30s with multiple sclerosis. The sequenced sample was PBMCs. This chain connects TRBV6-5 to TRBJ1-5, with D possibly matching TRBD1 (5 bases). The CDR3 bases are TGTGCCAGCAGTTCCGGCCAGGGCGATAAGACCCAGAATTTT. Translated: CASSSGQGDKTQNF.